These 25 T cell receptor beta chains originate from one sample sequenced in a study of T cell repertoires in cytomegalovirus infection. Each CDR3 protein is one row after TCRdb ran MiXCR on the reads. The table includes about 360,000 distinct CDR3 sequences, around 18% detected once. The sample taken for sequencing was PBMCs. Source of these receptors: a human donor in good health (CMV status not recorded). Some clones in this sample may be carry-over from other donors' samples.

The chain uses TRBV20-1 and TRBJ2-3; 9 bases agree with TRBD1. The CDR3 sequence is 14 residues long. Germline values: CDR1 DFQATT, CDR2 SNEGSKA (reference sequence). J was trimmed by 2 bases and V by 5 bases; bases with no gene match: 5. CDR3 nucleotide sequence: TGCAGTGCTCAGGACAGGGGTGACACAGATACGCAGTATTTT. It encodes CSAQDRGDTDTQYF.

This clonotype occurred a few times. This rearrangement joins TRBV6-4 to TRBJ1-2, with 7 bases fitting TRBD1. The CDR3 spans 15 residues. V gave up 7 bases and J gave up 8 bases; unmatched junction bases: 16. Germline loops: CDR1 MRHNA, CDR2 SNTAGT. The DNA for the CDR3 is TGTGCCAGCAAGAATCAGGGGGGCGCAGGACTCGGCTACACCTTC. This gives the protein CASKNQGGAGLGYTF.

In its sample, this clonotype was seen a few times. The J gene is TRBJ2-7, the V gene TRBV6-2 or TRBV6-3; possible D gene TRBD2, 5 bases. Germline-derived CDR1 and CDR2 are MNHEY and SVGEGT. V was pared by 1 base and J by 0 bases, with 10 bases between. This CDR3 has 15 residues. DNA of the CDR3: TGTGCCAGCAGTTACTTCGGCGCGGGCTCCTACGAGCAGTACTTC. It translates to CASSYFGAGSYEQYF.

In this sample, this clonotype turned up many times. The chain joins TRBV6-5 to TRBJ2-7; D perhaps matches TRBD2 (6 bases). The CDR3 runs 15 residues. The V and J ends lost 8 bases and 1 base respectively, with 18 bases between them. Germline V CDR1 and CDR2: MNHEY, SVGAGI. In DNA form, the CDR3 reads TGTGCCAGCTCAGGGTCGGGACTCCCTTCCTACGAGCAGTACTTC. It specifies CASSGSGLPSYEQYF.

This rearrangement joins TRBV20-1 to TRBJ1-2; unclear D gene. CDR1 and CDR2 (germline): DFQATT, SNEGSKA (reference sequence). This CDR3 has 13 residues. The ends were cut back, 6 bases at V and 5 bases at J, with 16 bases in the middle. The CDR3 here is CSAPIAVGYGYTF. The CDR3 nucleotides are TGCAGTGCCCCCATCGCCGTAGGGTATGGCTACACCTTC.

J is TRBJ2-3 and V is TRBV28; 9 nucleotides align to TRBD1. CDR3 length: 17 residues. CDR1 is MDHEN and CDR2 is SYDVKM in the germline V gene. The V segment lost 2 bases and the J segment 2 bases; nucleotides outside the gene matches: 8. The CDR3 loop is CASSLRWGQGTTDTQYF. In DNA, the CDR3 is TGTGCCAGCAGTTTACGTTGGGGACAGGGAACCACAGATACGCAGTATTTT.

This clonotype was seen at least ten times. The chain uses TRBV7-2 and TRBJ2-5; D call uncertain. Germline V gene sequence: CDR1 SGHTA, CDR2 FQGNSA. The V and J ends lost 1 base and 9 bases respectively, with 15 bases between them. CDR3 length: 14 residues. In DNA form, the CDR3 reads TGTGCCAGCAGCTTAGAACAGCCCAAGGCCCCCCAGTACTTC. It yields the protein CASSLEQPKAPQYF.

V and J are TRBV27 and TRBJ2-5; D is perhaps TRBD1 (5 bases). The CDR3 is 13 residues long. Trimming shortened V by 5 bases and J by 3 bases, and 10 bases separated the two germline ends. Germline loops: CDR1 MNHEY, CDR2 SMNVEV (reference sequence). The CDR3 spells CASSPRTKETQYF. The CDR3 coding sequence is TGTGCCAGCAGTCCCCGGACAAAAGAGACCCAGTACTTC.

This clonotype was observed at least ten times. This chain connects TRBV4-1 to TRBJ1-6; a weak D match, TRBD1 (5 bases). Germline values: CDR1 MGHRA, CDR2 YSYEKL. This CDR3 is 15 amino acids long. V lost 4 bases, J lost 7 bases, and 14 bases lay in between. CDR3 residues: CASSLTGTGNSPLHF. CDR3 in DNA: TGCGCCAGCAGCCTCACCGGGACGGGAAATTCACCCCTCCACTTT.

The chain uses TRBV7-9 and TRBJ2-2; D is ambiguous. Trimming pared 1 base from V and 6 bases from J, leaving 6 bases between. This CDR3 spans 13 amino acids. Germline CDR1 and CDR2: SEHNR and FQNEAQ (reference sequence). Here the CDR3 reads CASSLVDPGELFF. DNA for the CDR3: TGTGCCAGCAGCTTAGTAGACCCCGGGGAGCTGTTTTTT.

This clonotype was seen at least ten times. The CDR3 DNA reads TGTGCCAGCAGCTTCGCGAGTGAAAAACTGTTTTTT. Translating gives CASSFASEKLFF. The chain is built from TRBV7-2 and TRBJ1-4; D is uncertain. CDR1 is SGHTA and CDR2 is FQGNSA in the germline V gene. This CDR3 spans 12 amino acids. Trimming shortened V by 3 bases and J by 7 bases, and 6 bases separated the two germline ends. Combining the CDR3 with reference TRBV7-2 and TRBJ1-4 gives the whole variable domain GAGVSQSPSNKVTEKGKDVELRCDPISGHTALYWYRQSLGQGLEFLIYFQGNSAPDKSGLPSDRFSAERTGGSVSTLTIQRTQQEDSAVYLCASSFASEKLFFGSGTQLSVL.

This clonotype occurred a few times. The rearrangement joins TRBV7-9 to TRBJ1-3, with 9 bases lining up with TRBD1. Germline assignment: CDR1 SEHNR and CDR2 FQNEAQ (reference sequence). The CDR3 sequence is 17 residues long. Germline trimming cut 5 bases from V and 5 bases from J; bases unmatched to any gene: 13. The CDR3 DNA is TGTGCCAGCAGCGCCCTGGACAGGGGATTAAATAGAAACACCATATATTTT. It translates to CASSALDRGLNRNTIYF.

This clonotype appeared a few times. The chain links TRBV5-4 to TRBJ2-7; tentative D call: TRBD2 (6 bases). CDR3 length equals 14 residues. CDR1 and CDR2 (germline): SGHNT, YYREEE (reference sequence). Trimming left V 3 bases short and J 5 bases short, with 15 bases between. As DNA, the CDR3 is TGTGCCAGCAGCTGGGCCGGGAGACTCGACGAGCAGTACTTC. Translating gives CASSWAGRLDEQYF.

Worth noting for this clonotype: A much larger clone sits a single nucleotide away, making a read error possible. The chain employs TRBV7-2 and TRBJ2-5; TRBD2 agrees at 8 bases. Germline V gene lookup returns CDR1 SGHTA and CDR2 FQGNSA. J gave up 3 bases and V 3 bases, and 6 bases lay outside the gene matches. The CDR3 length is 15 residues. For the CDR3, the DNA is TGTGCCAGCAGCTTTCAGGAAGCGGGAGAAGAGACCCAGTACTTC. This encodes CASSFQEAGEETQYF.

The rearrangement uses TRBV7-9 and TRBJ1-2, with TRBD1 matching 7 bases. J was trimmed by 6 bases and V by 5 bases; bases with no gene match: 6. The CDR3 covers 13 residues. The germline V gene encodes CDR1 SEHNR and CDR2 FQNEAQ (reference sequence). DNA of the CDR3: TGTGCCAGCAGCCCCGGGACAGTAAATGGCTACACCTTC. It yields the protein CASSPGTVNGYTF.

This clonotype turned up a few times. The genes are TRBV7-9 and TRBJ2-1; TRBD2 aligns across 8 bases. The germline V gene has CDR1 SEHNR and CDR2 FQNEAQ (reference sequence). The trim removed 5 bases at V and 4 bases at J, leaving 10 bases unmatched. This CDR3 contains 16 residues. CDR3 residues: CASSRFRTSNYNEQFF. The CDR3 DNA follows: TGTGCCAGCAGCCGATTTAGGACTAGCAATTACAATGAGCAGTTCTTC.

This chain joins TRBV15 and TRBJ1-5; TRBD1 might be the D (5 bases). Per the germline V gene, CDR1 is LNHNV and CDR2 is YYDKDF (reference sequence). This CDR3 is 12 amino acids long. V gave up 9 bases and J gave up 3 bases, with 9 bases separating them. CDR3 coding DNA: TGTGCCACGGGACGGATCAATCAGCCCCAGCATTTT. Translating it yields CATGRINQPQHF. The variable domain in full, with the rest retrieved from reference TRBV15 and TRBJ1-5, is DAMVIQNPRYQVTQFGKPVTLSCSQTLNHNVMYWYQQKSSQAPKLLFHYYDKDFNNEADTPDNFQSRRPNTSFCFLDIRSPGLGDTAMYLCATGRINQPQHFGDGTRLSIL.

CDR3 in DNA: TGTGCCAGCAGTCAGGGACGGAGCTATGGCTACACCTTC. It codes for CASSQGRSYGYTF. The chain links TRBV12-3 or TRBV12-4 to TRBJ1-2; TRBD1 might be the D (5 bases). CDR3 length: 13 amino acids. The germline V and J ends were trimmed by 5 bases and 4 bases, with 11 bases remaining between them.

The chain is built from TRBV5-1 and TRBJ2-3; possibly TRBD1 or TRBD2 for D (6 bases each). The germline V gene has CDR1 SGHRS and CDR2 YFSETQ. V was pared by 0 bases and J by 10 bases, with 15 bases between. This CDR3 is 14 amino acids long. The CDR3 is CASSLAGGGEAQYF. In nucleotides, the CDR3 is TGCGCCAGCAGCTTGGCCGGAGGGGGAGAGGCGCAGTATTTT.

This clonotype was found many times. The chain recombines TRBV6-5 with TRBJ2-7; 7 bases are shared with TRBD1. With V trimmed by 2 bases and J by 4 bases, 5 bases remained unmatched. This CDR3 comprises 14 residues. Germline CDR1 MNHEY, CDR2 SVGAGI. DNA of the CDR3: TGTGCCAGCAGTTACAAAGGGACAGAATACGAGCAGTACTTC. This translates into CASSYKGTEYEQYF.

CDR3 loop: CASSLVGDYGYTF. Here the CDR3 DNA reads TGTGCCAGCAGCTTGGTAGGGGACTATGGCTACACCTTC. This chain links TRBV5-4 with TRBJ1-2; TRBD1 is a possible D gene (5 bases). V shed 0 bases and J shed 3 bases, with 6 bases lying between them. The CDR3 spans 13 residues. CDR1 is SGHNT, CDR2 YYREEE, per germline (reference sequence).

The rearrangement joins TRBV15 to TRBJ1-3; D not certain. Germline-derived CDR1 and CDR2 are LNHNV and YYDKDF (reference sequence). The CDR3 runs 12 residues. V lost 4 bases to trimming and J lost 3 bases, with 4 bases between them. CDR3 sequence (DNA): TGTGCCACCAGCATAAGTGGAAACACCATATATTTT. Translated, it gives CATSISGNTIYF.

This clonotype was counted a few times. V gene TRBV6-4 combines with J gene TRBJ2-7, with D perhaps TRBD2 (5 bases). The germline V gene encodes CDR1 MRHNA and CDR2 SNTAGT. Trimming cost V 3 bases and J 2 bases, with 14 bases left between them. There are 15 residues in the CDR3. The CDR3 sequence is CASSDLREYPYEQYF. CDR3 nucleotides: TGTGCCAGCAGTGATCTGAGGGAATACCCCTACGAGCAGTACTTC.

This clonotype has only a few counts. The gene calls are TRBV20-1 and TRBJ2-3, with 8 bases aligning to TRBD2. This CDR3 has 16 residues. CDR1 is DFQATT, CDR2 SNEGSKA, per germline (reference sequence). Trimming cost V 1 base and J 4 bases; bases outside gene matches: 10. The CDR3 DNA is TGCAGTGCTAGAGGGTCGGGAGGGCCCTCCCCAGATACGCAGTATTTT. Translation gives CSARGSGGPSPDTQYF.

This clonotype was found a few times. This rearrangement joins TRBV25-1 to TRBJ2-7; D gene unclear. The CDR3 has 13 residues. Germline V gene lookup returns CDR1 MGHDK and CDR2 SYGVNS. Trimming took off 8 bases at V and 5 bases at J, with 16 bases between the two ends. In nucleotides, the CDR3 is TGTGCCAGCGCTTCGTGGGCTGACGACGAGCAGTACTTC. This codes for CASASWADDEQYF.